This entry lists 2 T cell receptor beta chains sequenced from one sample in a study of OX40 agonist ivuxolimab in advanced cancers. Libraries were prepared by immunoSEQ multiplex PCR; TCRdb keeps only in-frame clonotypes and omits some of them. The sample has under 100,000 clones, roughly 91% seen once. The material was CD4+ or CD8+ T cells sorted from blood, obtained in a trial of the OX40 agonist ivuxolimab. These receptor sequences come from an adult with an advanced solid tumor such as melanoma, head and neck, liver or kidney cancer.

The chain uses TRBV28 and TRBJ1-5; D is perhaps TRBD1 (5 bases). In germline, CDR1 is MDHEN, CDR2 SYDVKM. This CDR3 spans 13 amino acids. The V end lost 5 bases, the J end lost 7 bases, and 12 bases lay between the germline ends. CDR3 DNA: TGTGCCAGCAGTGGCAGGGTTTACCAGCCCCAGCATTTT. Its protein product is CASSGRVYQPQHF.

CDR3 nucleotide sequence: TGTGCCGCCCCCGAAGCTAATGGCTACACCTTC. As protein: CAAPEANGYTF. This chain links TRBV6-4 with TRBJ1-2; unclear D gene. The CDR3 spans 11 residues. The germline V gene has CDR1 MRHNA and CDR2 SNTAGT. Trimming pared 11 bases from V and 6 bases from J, leaving 13 bases between.